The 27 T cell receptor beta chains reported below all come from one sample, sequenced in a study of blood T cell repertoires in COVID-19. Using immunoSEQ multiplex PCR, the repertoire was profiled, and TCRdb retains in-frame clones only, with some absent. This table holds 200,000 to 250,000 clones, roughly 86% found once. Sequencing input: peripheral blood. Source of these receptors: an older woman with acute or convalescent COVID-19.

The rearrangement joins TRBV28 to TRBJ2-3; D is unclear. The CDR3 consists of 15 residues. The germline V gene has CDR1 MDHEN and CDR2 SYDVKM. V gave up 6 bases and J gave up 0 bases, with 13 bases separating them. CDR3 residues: CASSQQLTSTDTQYF. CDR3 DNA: TGTGCCAGCAGCCAACAGCTTACTAGCACAGATACGCAGTATTTT.

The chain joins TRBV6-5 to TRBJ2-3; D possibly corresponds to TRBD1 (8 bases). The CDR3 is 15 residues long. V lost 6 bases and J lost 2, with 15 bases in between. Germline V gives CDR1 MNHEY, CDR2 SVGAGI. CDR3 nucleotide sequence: TGTGCCAGCAGGGTACAGGGGGGGACCACAGATACGCAGTATTTT. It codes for CASRVQGGTTDTQYF.

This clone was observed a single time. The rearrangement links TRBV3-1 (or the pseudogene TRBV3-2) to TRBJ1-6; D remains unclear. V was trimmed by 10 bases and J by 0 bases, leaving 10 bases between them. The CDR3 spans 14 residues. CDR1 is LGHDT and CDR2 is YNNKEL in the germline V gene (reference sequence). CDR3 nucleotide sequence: TGTGCCACCTCGGCTAGCTCCTATAATTCACCCCTCCACTTT. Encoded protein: CATSASSYNSPLHF.

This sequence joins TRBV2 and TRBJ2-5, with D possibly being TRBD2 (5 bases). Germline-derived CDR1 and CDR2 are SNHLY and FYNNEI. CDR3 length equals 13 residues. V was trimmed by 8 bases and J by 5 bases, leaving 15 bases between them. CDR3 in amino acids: CASRPGVGETQYF. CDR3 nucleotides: TGTGCCAGCCGCCCCGGGGTCGGTGAGACCCAGTACTTC.

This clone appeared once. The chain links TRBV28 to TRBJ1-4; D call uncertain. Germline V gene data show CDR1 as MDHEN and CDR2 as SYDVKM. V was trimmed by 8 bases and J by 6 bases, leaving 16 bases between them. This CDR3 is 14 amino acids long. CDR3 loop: CASSLGGKDEKLFF. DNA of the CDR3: TGTGCCAGCTCCCTGGGCGGGAAAGATGAAAAACTGTTTTTT. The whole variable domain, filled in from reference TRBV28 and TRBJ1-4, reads DVKVTQSSRYLVKRTGEKVFLECVQDMDHENMFWYRQDPGLGLRLIYFSYDVKMKEKGDIPEGYSVSREKKERFSLILESASTNQTSMYLCASSLGGKDEKLFFGSGTQLSVL.

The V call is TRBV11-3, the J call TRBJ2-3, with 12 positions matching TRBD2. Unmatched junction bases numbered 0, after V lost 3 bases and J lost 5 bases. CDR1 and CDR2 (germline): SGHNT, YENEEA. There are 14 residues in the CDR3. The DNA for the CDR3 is TGTGCCAGCAGCTTGGGACTAGCGGGAGATACGCAGTATTTT. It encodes CASSLGLAGDTQYF.

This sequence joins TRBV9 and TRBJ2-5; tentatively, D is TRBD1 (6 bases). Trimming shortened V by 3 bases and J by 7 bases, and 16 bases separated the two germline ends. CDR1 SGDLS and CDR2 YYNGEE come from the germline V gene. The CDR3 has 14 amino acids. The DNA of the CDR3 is TGTGCCAGCAGCGCGCAGGGGACGGTGGGGACCCAGTACTTC. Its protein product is CASSAQGTVGTQYF. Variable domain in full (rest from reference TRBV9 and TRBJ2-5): DSGVTQTPKHLITATGQRVTLRCSPRSGDLSVYWYQQSLDQGLQFLIQYYNGEERAKGNILERFSAQQFPDLHSELNLSSLELGDSALYFCASSAQGTVGTQYFGPGTRLLVL.

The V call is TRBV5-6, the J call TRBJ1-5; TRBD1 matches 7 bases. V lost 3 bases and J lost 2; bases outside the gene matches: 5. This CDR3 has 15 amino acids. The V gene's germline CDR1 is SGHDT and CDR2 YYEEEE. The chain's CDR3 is CASSYRGSGNQPQHF. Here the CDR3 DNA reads TGTGCCAGCAGCTACAGGGGTTCGGGCAATCAGCCCCAGCATTTT.

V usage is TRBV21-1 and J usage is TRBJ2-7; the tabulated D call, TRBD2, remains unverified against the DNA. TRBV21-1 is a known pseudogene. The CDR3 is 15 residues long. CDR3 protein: CASSKRGGTNYEQYF. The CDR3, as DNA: TGTGCCAGCAGCAAGCGGGGGGGAACCAACTACGAGCAGTACTTC.

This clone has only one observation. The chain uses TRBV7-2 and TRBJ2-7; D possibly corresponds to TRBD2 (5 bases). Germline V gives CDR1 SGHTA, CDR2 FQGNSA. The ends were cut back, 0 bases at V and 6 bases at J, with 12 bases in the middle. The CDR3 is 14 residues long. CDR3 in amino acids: CASSLALASSEQYF. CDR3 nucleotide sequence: TGTGCCAGCAGCTTAGCGCTAGCATCGAGCGAGCAGTACTTC.

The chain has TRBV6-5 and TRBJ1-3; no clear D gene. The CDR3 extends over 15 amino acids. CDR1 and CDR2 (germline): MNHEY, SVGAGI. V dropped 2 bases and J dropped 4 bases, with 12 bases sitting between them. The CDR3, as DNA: TGTGCCAGCAGTTACGTCGGGGTGGCCGGAAACACCATATATTTT. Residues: CASSYVGVAGNTIYF.

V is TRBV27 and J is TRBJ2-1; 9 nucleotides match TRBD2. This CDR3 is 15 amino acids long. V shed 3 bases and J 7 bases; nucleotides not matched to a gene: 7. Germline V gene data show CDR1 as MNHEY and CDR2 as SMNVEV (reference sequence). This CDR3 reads CASSLLLAGLNEQFF. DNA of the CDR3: TGTGCCAGCAGTTTGTTACTAGCGGGTTTGAATGAGCAGTTCTTC.

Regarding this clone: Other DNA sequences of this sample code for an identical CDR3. CDR3 region: CASSVTGGNYGYTF. CDR3 nucleotide sequence: TGTGCCAGTAGTGTGACAGGGGGGAACTATGGCTACACCTTC. The rearrangement uses TRBV19 and TRBJ1-2, with 9 bases lining up with TRBD1. The CDR3 consists of 14 residues. CDR1 and CDR2 (germline): LNHDA, SQIVND (reference sequence). The junction had 3 bases not matched to a gene; V was cut back by 5 bases and J by 2 bases.

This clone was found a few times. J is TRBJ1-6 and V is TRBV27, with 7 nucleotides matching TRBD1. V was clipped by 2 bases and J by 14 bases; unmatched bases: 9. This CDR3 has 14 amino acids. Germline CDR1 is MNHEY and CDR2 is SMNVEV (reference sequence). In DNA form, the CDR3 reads TGTGCCAGCAGTTTAACAGGGGAGCAATGGTCCCTCCACTTT. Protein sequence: CASSLTGEQWSLHF.

The CDR3 DNA follows: TGTGCCAGCAGCTTAGAGGGGCCGATGAACACTGAAGCTTTCTTT. This encodes CASSLEGPMNTEAFF. The V and J genes are TRBV11-3 and TRBJ1-1; maybe TRBD1 (5 bases). This CDR3 is 15 amino acids long. Trimming stripped 0 bases from V and 0 bases from J, with 8 bases between. CDR1 SGHNT and CDR2 YENEEA come from the germline V gene.

CDR3 DNA: TGTGCCAGCAGCCGAGGAGGTAATAGCAATCAGCCCCAGCATTTT. Protein: CASSRGGNSNQPQHF. This chain joins TRBV6-2 or TRBV6-3 and TRBJ1-5; D not resolved. The V gene lost 6 bases and the J gene lost 0 bases, with 12 bases spanning the gap. Germline V lookup: CDR1 MNHEY, CDR2 SVGEGT. The CDR3 sequence is 15 residues long.

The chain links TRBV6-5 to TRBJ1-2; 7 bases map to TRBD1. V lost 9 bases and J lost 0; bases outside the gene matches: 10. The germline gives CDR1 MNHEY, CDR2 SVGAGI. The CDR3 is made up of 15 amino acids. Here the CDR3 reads CASKEGGPSNYGYTF. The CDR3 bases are TGTGCCAGTAAAGAAGGGGGCCCCTCTAACTATGGCTACACCTTC.

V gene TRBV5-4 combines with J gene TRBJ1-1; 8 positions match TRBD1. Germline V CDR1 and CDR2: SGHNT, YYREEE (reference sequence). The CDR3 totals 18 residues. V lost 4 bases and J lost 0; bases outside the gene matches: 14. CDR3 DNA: TGTGCCAGCAGCCAGAAACAGGGGGGGTCATCCATGAACACTGAAGCTTTCTTT. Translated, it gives CASSQKQGGSSMNTEAFF.

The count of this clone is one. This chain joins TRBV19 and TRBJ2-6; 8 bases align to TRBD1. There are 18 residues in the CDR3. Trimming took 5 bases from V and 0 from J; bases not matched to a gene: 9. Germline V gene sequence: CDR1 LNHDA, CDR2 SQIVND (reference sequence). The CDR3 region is CASSLRDRSFSGANVLTF. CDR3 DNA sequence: TGTGCCAGTAGTCTTCGGGACAGGTCCTTCTCTGGGGCCAACGTCCTGACTTTC.

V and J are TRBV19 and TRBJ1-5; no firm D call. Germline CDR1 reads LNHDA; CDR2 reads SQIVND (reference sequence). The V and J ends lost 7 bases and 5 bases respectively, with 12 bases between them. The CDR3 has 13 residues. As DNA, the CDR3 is TGTGCCAGTAAGCCCCCTCGGGATCAGCCCCAGCATTTT. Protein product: CASKPPRDQPQHF.

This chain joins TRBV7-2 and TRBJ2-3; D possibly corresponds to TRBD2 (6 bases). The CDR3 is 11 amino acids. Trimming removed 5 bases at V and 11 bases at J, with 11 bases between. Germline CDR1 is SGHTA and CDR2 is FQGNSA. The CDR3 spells CASSREIGQYF. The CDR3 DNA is TGTGCCAGCAGCCGGGAGATAGGGCAGTATTTT.

The CDR3 spells CASSESVGARGDNYGYTF. The CDR3 DNA sequence: TGCGCCAGCAGTGAGTCGGTGGGAGCCAGGGGAGATAACTATGGCTACACCTTC. The chain carries TRBV10-1 and TRBJ1-2; the D gene is possibly TRBD1 (6 bases). The CDR3 covers 18 residues. Deletions cut 0 bases from V and 1 base from J, with 18 bases between. In germline, CDR1 is WNHNN, CDR2 SYGVQD (reference sequence).

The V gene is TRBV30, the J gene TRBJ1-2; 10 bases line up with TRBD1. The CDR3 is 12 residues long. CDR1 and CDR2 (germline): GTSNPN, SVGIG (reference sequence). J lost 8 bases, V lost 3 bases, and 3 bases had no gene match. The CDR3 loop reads CAWSSTGGGYTF. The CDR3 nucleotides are TGTGCCTGGAGCTCGACAGGGGGCGGCTACACCTTC. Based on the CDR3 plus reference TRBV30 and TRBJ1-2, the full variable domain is SQTIHQWPATLVQPVGSPLSLECTVEGTSNPNLYWYRQAAGRGLQLLFYSVGIGQISSEVPQNLSASRPQDRQFILSSKKLLLSDSGFYLCAWSSTGGGYTFGSGTRLTVV.

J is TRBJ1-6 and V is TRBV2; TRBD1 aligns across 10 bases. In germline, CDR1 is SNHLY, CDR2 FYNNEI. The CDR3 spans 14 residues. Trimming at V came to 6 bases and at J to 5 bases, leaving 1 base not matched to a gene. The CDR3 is CASRGTGDNSPLHF. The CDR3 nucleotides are TGTGCCAGCAGGGGGACAGGGGATAATTCACCCCTCCACTTT.

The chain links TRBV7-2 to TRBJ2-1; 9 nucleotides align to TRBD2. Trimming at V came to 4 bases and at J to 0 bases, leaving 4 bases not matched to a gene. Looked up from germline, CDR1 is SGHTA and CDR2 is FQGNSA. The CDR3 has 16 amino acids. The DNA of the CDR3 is TGTGCCAGCAGCTCGACTAGCGGCTACTCCTACAATGAGCAGTTCTTC. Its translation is CASSSTSGYSYNEQFF.

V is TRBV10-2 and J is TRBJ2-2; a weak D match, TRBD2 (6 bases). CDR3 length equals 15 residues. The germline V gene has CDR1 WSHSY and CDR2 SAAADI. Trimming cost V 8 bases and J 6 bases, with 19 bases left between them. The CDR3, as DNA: TGCGCCAGCGGCCTACTGGGAGGTAGCTCCGGGGAGCTGTTTTTT. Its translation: CASGLLGGSSGELFF.

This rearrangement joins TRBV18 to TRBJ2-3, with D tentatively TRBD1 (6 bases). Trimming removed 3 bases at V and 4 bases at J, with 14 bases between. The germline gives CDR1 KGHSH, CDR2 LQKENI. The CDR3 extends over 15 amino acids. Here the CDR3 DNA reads TGTGCCAGCTCACCCCTGCAGGGGACGGCAGATACGCAGTATTTT. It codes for CASSPLQGTADTQYF.